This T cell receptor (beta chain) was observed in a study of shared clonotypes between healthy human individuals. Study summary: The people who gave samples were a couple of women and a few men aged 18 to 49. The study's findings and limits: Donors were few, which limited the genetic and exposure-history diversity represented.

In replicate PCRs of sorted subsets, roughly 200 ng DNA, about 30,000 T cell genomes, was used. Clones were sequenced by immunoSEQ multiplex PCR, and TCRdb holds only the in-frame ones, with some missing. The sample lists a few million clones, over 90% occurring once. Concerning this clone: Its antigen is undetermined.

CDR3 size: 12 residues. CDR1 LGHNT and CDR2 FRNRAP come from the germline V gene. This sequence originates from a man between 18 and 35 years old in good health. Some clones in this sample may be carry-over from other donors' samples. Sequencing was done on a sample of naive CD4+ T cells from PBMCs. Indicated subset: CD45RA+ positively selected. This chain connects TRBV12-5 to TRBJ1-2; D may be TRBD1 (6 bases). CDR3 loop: CVSTGSNYGYTF. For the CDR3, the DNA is TGTGTTTCGACAGGCTCTAACTATGGCTACACCTTC.